The T cell receptor beta chain described here comes from a study of blood T cell repertoires in COVID-19. Trimming left V 1 base short and J 0 bases short, with 13 bases between. Germline V gives CDR1 KGHSH, CDR2 LQKENI. The length of the CDR3 is 16 residues. Source study methods: Reference gene primers were amplified, and this amplification served to estimate nucleated cell counts. The repertoire was sequenced with immunoSEQ multiplex PCR; TCRdb's copy has only in-frame clones and lacks some. Clonal size and the V and J genes are those of that table, whereas D and trimming came from the DNA. Seen here are 250,000 to 350,000 clones, about nine tenths observed once, and the top ten hold about 2%.

Sequencing was done on a sample of peripheral blood. The J gene is TRBJ2-7, the V gene TRBV18; no reliable D call. This sequence originates from a woman between 45 and 60 years old who had recovered from COVID-19. CDR3 coding DNA: TGTGCCAGCTCACCACTTCCCGGAGTCACCTCCTACGAGCAGTACTTC. Translating gives CASSPLPGVTSYEQYF.